The sequence of this T cell receptor beta chain was determined in a study of blood T cell repertoires in COVID-19. Study-wide background: PBMCs, B-cell-depleted T cells, or T cells were the source of the cDNA or gDNA that made up the material.

Germline CDR1 KGHSH, CDR2 LQKENI. CDR3 length: 18 residues. V was pared by 4 bases and J by 4 bases, with 15 bases of the junction left unmatched. Sequencing was performed with immunoSEQ multiplex PCR; in TCRdb, only in-frame clones are kept and a portion is missing. The data show about 74,000 clones, roughly 86% seen once. The sample taken for sequencing was peripheral blood. This receptor was identified in a man in his 70s with acute or convalescent COVID-19. This sequence joins TRBV18 and TRBJ1-1, with TRBD1 matching 10 bases. Here the CDR3 reads CASSLNPGTGEGITEAFF. CDR3 nucleotide sequence: TGTGCCAGCTCACTTAATCCCGGGACAGGGGAAGGCATCACTGAAGCTTTCTTT.